This TCR beta chain derives from a study of cytomegalovirus exposure and HLA in healthy donors. The V and J ends lost 3 bases and 4 bases respectively, with 10 bases between them. The CDR3 sequence is 14 residues long. Amplification used 60 Vbeta primers and 13 Jbeta primers. Profiled with immunoSEQ multiplex PCR; TCRdb holds only in-frame clones, not every one. The repertoire has around 64,000 clones, 75% to 90% of them found once; the top ten carry roughly 2%. This clone occurred once. Its antigen is undetermined. Regarding the study as a whole: Presence/absence comparisons presumed near-even sequencing depth among donors.

The genes are TRBV23-1 and TRBJ2-1; D is undetermined. TRBV23-1 qualifies as an ORF whose function is uncertain. Sequences were obtained from PBMCs. This sequence originates from a woman aged 25-40 years in good health and CMV-seronegative. The CDR3 sequence: CASSQQVGYNEQFF. For the CDR3, the DNA is TGCGCCAGCAGTCAGCAGGTTGGTTACAATGAGCAGTTCTTC.